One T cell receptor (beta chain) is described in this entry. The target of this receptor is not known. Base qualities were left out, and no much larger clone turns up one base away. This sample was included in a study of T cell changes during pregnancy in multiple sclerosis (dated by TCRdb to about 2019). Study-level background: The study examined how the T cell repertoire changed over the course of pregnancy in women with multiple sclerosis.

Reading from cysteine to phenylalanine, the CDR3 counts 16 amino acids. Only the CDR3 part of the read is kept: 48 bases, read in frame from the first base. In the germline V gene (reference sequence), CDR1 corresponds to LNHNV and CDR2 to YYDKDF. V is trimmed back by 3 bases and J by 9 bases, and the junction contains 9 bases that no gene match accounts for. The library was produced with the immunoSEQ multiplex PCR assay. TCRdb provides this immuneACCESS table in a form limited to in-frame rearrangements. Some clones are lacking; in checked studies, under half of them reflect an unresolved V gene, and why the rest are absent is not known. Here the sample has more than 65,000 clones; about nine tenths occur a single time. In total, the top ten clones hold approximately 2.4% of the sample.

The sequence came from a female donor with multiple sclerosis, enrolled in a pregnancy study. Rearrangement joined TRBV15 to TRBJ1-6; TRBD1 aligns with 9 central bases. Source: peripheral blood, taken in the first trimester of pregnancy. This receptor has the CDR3 CATSRGQGTGSSPLHF. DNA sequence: TGTGCCACCAGCAGGGGGCAGGGGACAGGGAGTTCACCCCTCCACTTT.